A selection of T cell receptor beta chains follows, all from one sample in a study of technical replicates of blood from a handful of donors. Profiling relied on immunoSEQ multiplex PCR, and the TCRdb table lists in-frame clones only, not all of them. The table includes about 80,000 clones, around 96% detected once. Sequences were obtained from T cells isolated from PBMCs. The receptors were gathered from a human donor in good health. CDR3s include the opening cysteine and the closing phenylalanine or tryptophan. D genes are given only for firm matches. Size tells how often a clone was seen (once, few, many) or the class of an expanded clone, and some rows leave it out.

v_call,j_call,clone_size,d_call,cdr3_aa,cdr3_nt
TRBV27,TRBJ2-7,-,-,CASSLYGGAGVLYEQYF,TGTGCCAGCAGTTTATATGGGGGGGCGGGAGTTCTCTACGAGCAGTACTTC
TRBV7-2,TRBJ2-3,-,TRBD2,CASTAGTSGYTDTQYF,TGTGCCAGCACAGCCGGGACTAGCGGTTACACAGATACGCAGTATTTT
TRBV16,TRBJ1-1,-,-,CASSFAPGEAFF,TGTGCCAGCAGCTTTGCCCCAGGTGAAGCTTTCTTT
TRBV27,TRBJ2-7,-,-,CASSLSTRKYEQYF,TGTGCCAGCAGTTTATCGACACGGAAGTACGAGCAGTACTTC
TRBV6-5,TRBJ2-7,-,-,CASSFGGIGSYEQYF,TGTGCCAGCAGTTTTGGCGGGATCGGGTCCTACGAGCAGTACTTC
TRBV2,TRBJ2-7,-,TRBD1,CASSDSGTGGGYEQYF,TGTGCCAGCAGTGATTCCGGGACAGGAGGTGGCTACGAGCAGTACTTC
TRBV29-1,TRBJ2-2,-,-,CSVGTGSRNTGELFF,TGCAGCGTTGGCACAGGTTCCCGTAACACCGGGGAGCTGTTTTTT
TRBV27,TRBJ2-7,-,-,CASSSVRAYEQYF,TGTGCCAGTAGCTCAGTCAGGGCCTACGAGCAGTACTTC
TRBV13,TRBJ2-1,-,TRBD2,CASSPGLAGYNEQFF,TGTGCCAGCAGCCCCGGACTAGCGGGGTACAATGAGCAGTTCTTC
TRBV7-3,TRBJ2-1,-,-,CASSEGATYNEQFF,TGTGCCAGCAGCGAGGGAGCGACTTACAATGAGCAGTTCTTC
TRBV28,TRBJ1-5,once,-,CASSLGQGLNQPQHF,TGTGCCAGCAGTTTAGGGCAGGGGTTAAATCAGCCCCAGCATTTT